This TCR beta chain was retrieved from a study of identical twins. Template switching added a universal primer site, and cDNA bore unique molecular identifiers. MiXCR, applied by TCRdb to the 5' RACE reads, yields one record per CDR3 protein. The sample shows around 510,000 distinct CDR3 sequences, 14% of them seen only once. At least ten counts were recorded for this clonotype. Its antigen is currently unknown. General study findings and limits: Out-of-frame TCR alpha sharing observed in monozygotic twins exceeded model estimates.

The same sample was also used in a study of yellow fever vaccine responses in identical twins. That report notes: After vaccination, twins' T cell response reportedly seemed partly convergent, partly personalized.

The sample comprised CD4+ T cells sorted from blood. This sequence originates from a woman between 18 and 30 years old in good health.

Written as DNA, the CDR3 is TGCGCCAGCAGGGTGGGACCAAGCTCCTACAATGAGCAGTTCTTC. It codes for CASRVGPSSYNEQFF. The chain uses TRBV5-1 and TRBJ2-1; D is tentatively TRBD1 or TRBD2 (5 bases each). CDR3 length: 15 amino acids. With 5 bases removed from V and 0 bases from J, the gap between germline ends came to 12 bases. CDR1 is SGHRS, CDR2 YFSETQ, per germline.